The sequence of this T cell receptor (beta chain) was determined in a study of spatial heterogeneity in lung cancer (dated by TCRdb to between 2018 and 2021). Broadly, across the study: Beta-chain transcripts were consistently detected in greater numbers than alpha-chain transcripts, which likely reflected higher beta-chain transcript abundance. In the raw uncorrected reads, each unique combination of TCR and UMI appeared more than ten times on average. The study quantitatively compared TCR alpha and beta repertoires across multiple tumor regions, matched nontumor lung and blood in non-small cell lung cancer. TCR repertoire features were related to nonsynonymous mutation counts determined by whole-exome sequencing of tumor tissue. Both alpha and beta chains were TCR-sequenced in 200 to 250 tumor regions, about 69 matched nontumor lung samples and around 50 PBMC samples obtained at surgery. The paper as a whole reports these results and caveats: Additional single-cell paired TCR alpha and beta sequencing was considered necessary to confirm, at a functional level, the hypothesis that regional TCRs recognize regional mutations. Ubiquitous expanded tumor TCRs were found in blood more often at tumor resection than at routine follow-up.

Sample time point, as interpreted from the label and publication: sample taken at primary tumor resection. Whole RNA extracted from tumor and nontumor lung tissue, or from cryopreserved PBMC samples, was used for TCR sequencing without cell sorting. Donors were under 95 patients with early-stage, untreated non-small cell lung cancer from the lung TRACERx cohort. Only patients with enough RNA available from two or more tumor regions were chosen for TCR sequencing. Concerning this clonotype: The specificity of this receptor is unknown. No quality values exist for individual bases; no much larger clone is one base distant.

The germline V and J ends show losses of 5 bases and 0 bases respectively, and no gene match explains 8 bases of the junction. From the cysteine through the phenylalanine, the CDR3 covers 18 amino acids. Only the CDR3 region is kept as DNA, spanning 54 bases read in frame from base 1. The germline V gene specifies SGHTA as CDR1 and FQGNSA as CDR2. Receptors were amplified or captured by 5' RACE. Data came from a NextSeq 500. To allow correction of PCR and sequencing errors, the TCR library protocol tagged every TCR cDNA molecule with a unique molecular identifier. From the authors' description of their analysis: Decombinator tools were used for TCR identification, UMI-based error correction and CDR3 extraction. Expanded TCRs were defined as those above a frequency of 2 per 1,000, corresponding to the top 1% of the tumor frequency distribution. Renyi diversity was calculated using the R vegan package after each repertoire was subsampled 100 times to 5,000 TCRs. CDR3 similarity networks were built from amino acid triplet string-kernel similarity, with CDR3s being connected when pairwise similarity was above 0.82. TCRdb reanalyzed the raw reads on its own, using fastp at Q25 for trimming and MiXCR for clone calling, and kept in-frame beta chains. Rows are unified per CDR3 protein, each entry keeping the most common DNA and genes. The V and J calls shown here were made by TCRdb, not taken from the authors' results. This sample holds some 100,000 distinct CDR3 sequences; approximately 12% were observed only once. The top ten constitute 35% to 50% of the sample.

This sequence uses TRBV7-2 and TRBJ2-6; TRBD2 fits 9 bases in the junction. This TCR was sampled from a male donor with early-stage non-small cell lung cancer. Sequences were derived from PBMCs, sampled at surgery. The CDR3 here reads CASSLTLAGSSGANVLTF. The nucleotide sequence reads as follows: TGTGCCAGCAGCCTAACCCTAGCGGGGTCCTCTGGGGCCAACGTCCTGACTTTC. Outside the CDR3, residues come from the reference TRBV7-2 and TRBJ2-6 proteins, so the full variable domain is: GAGVSQSPSNKVTEKGKDVELRCDPISGHTALYWYRQSLGQGLEFLIYFQGNSAPDKSGLPSDRFSAERTGGSVSTLTIQRTQQEDSAVYLCASSLTLAGSSGANVLTFGAGSRLTVL.